Included here is one TCR beta chain sequence, with context. Its target is not known. This record belongs to a study of cytomegalovirus exposure and HLA in healthy donors. Study as a whole: Earlier, roughly 180 million T cells were analyzed, and 90 million to 140 million unique TCR beta sequences were found among them. Findings and limits, study-wide: Several of the most significant clusters appeared, in a later analysis, to be linked to common viral pathogens.

The V segment lost 6 bases and the J segment 2 bases; nucleotides outside the gene matches: 0. The CDR3 is 12 residues long. From germline, CDR1 is MNHNY and CDR2 SVGAGI (reference sequence). Primers for the PCR totalled 60 Vbeta and 13 Jbeta. TCRdb's table, derived via immunoSEQ multiplex PCR, lists solely in-frame clones and lacks some. The sample lists under 150,000 clones, 8% to 10% occurring once. The origin of this receptor is a man aged 25 to 40 in good health and CMV-seronegative. The chain couples TRBV6-6 to TRBJ2-7; 8 bases fit TRBD1. The specimen was PBMCs. As DNA, the CDR3 is TGTGCCAGCAGGACAGGGGCCTACGAGCAGTACTTC. Translation gives CASRTGAYEQYF.